This T cell receptor (beta chain) was sequenced for a study of neurological immune-mediated disorders. Regarding the study as a whole: The absence of shared CDR3 amino acid sequences among expanded clones across subjects suggests private repertoires in all groups.

This CDR3 comprises 14 residues. V lost 0 bases to trimming and J lost 2 bases, with 8 bases between them. Germline CDR1 SGDLS, CDR2 YYNGEE. Every sequencing run generated over 190 million TCR-beta sequences from 15-18 subjects. One entry per CDR3 protein results from TCRdb running MiXCR on the 5' RACE reads. The profile shows roughly 30,000 distinct CDR3 sequences, approximately 12% of them singletons. Time point defined: technical triplicate 2. The cells used in sorted libraries, CD4+ or CD8+ T cells, numbered some 1 million. This clonotype was seen at least ten times. Its target is not known. The sequenced sample consisted of CD4+ T cells from blood. The receptor was isolated from a female donor with HTLV-1-associated myelopathy (HAM/TSP). The J gene is TRBJ2-5, the V gene TRBV9; D not certain. The CDR3 nucleotides are TGTGCCAGCAGCGTAGCTCTAGGACAAGAGACCCAGTACTTC. Protein: CASSVALGQETQYF.